This TCR beta chain was obtained from a study of T cell repertoires in cytomegalovirus infection. Background on the study: Peptides in the study included HLA-C-restricted and HLA-B-restricted CMV epitopes. Both CMV infection and a matching HLA type were indicated by public TCR beta signatures. Findings and caveats of the study: CMV carriers having the relevant HLA were flagged by cumulative public TCR beta family frequency.

TCRdb itself ran the reads through MiXCR, one entry per CDR3 protein. The sample gives 700,000 to 900,000 distinct CDR3 sequences, approximately 32% of which show up once; roughly 13% is in the top ten. On this clonotype: Its matching antigen is unknown.

This TCR derives from a human donor in good health (CMV status not recorded). Some clones in this sample may be carry-over from other donors' samples. The input for sequencing was cultured CD8+ T cells from PBMCs, taken from culture after CMV antigen stimulation.

The CDR3 DNA follows: TGTGCCAGCAGTTGGGCCGGACTAGCGGGAAATAATGAGCAGTTCTTC. Its translation is CASSWAGLAGNNEQFF. J is TRBJ2-1 and V is TRBV28; TRBD2 matches at 12 bases. This CDR3 spans 16 amino acids. Germline trimming cut 4 bases from V and 7 bases from J; bases unmatched to any gene: 8. The V gene's germline CDR1 is MDHEN and CDR2 SYDVKM.